This T cell receptor beta chain was captured by sequencing in a study of identical twins. A template switching step contributed a universal primer site, while unique molecular identifiers were present in the cDNA. MiXCR was run by TCRdb on the 5' RACE reads, yielding one entry per CDR3 protein. The profile shows approximately 1.8 million distinct CDR3 sequences, under 35% of them singletons. Study results and caveats: Cord blood's abundant beta clonotypes had fewer insertions, unlike memory repertoires. The models gave estimates that fell short of the out-of-frame TCR alpha sharing seen in monozygotic twins.

To note about this clonotype: Its target is unknown.

What was sequenced was cord blood. This clonotype originated in a newborn girl in good health.

Here the CDR3 reads CSAREGAGGYEQYF. Here the CDR3 DNA reads TGCAGTGCTAGAGAAGGAGCGGGGGGCTACGAGCAGTACTTC. V and J are TRBV20-1 and TRBJ2-5; TRBD2 matches at 9 bases. The tail of the sequence fits TRBJ2-7 better, so the J call may be wrong. Germline CDR1 reads DFQATT; CDR2 reads SNEGSKA (reference sequence). CDR3 length equals 14 residues.